This TCR beta chain was found in a study of T cell responses to AZD1222 COVID-19 vaccine. Study-wide context: Second doses that came at about 4 or about 12 weeks were put together. Study results and caveats: Baseline seropositives among AZD1222 recipients totaled only 5 to 7. Once two AZD1222 doses were given, Spike-specific TCR breadth and depth went up.

The protocol was immunoSEQ multiplex PCR, while the TCRdb copy is restricted to in-frame clones and leaves out a portion. The data hold some 150,000 clones, with 93% observed a single time. CDR1 SGHNT and CDR2 YENEEA come from the germline V gene. V lost 4 bases to trimming and J lost 0 bases; unmatched junction nucleotides: 3. The CDR3 consists of 16 residues. In regard to this clone: Its antigen is undetermined.

The V call is TRBV11-3, the J call TRBJ1-3; 10 nucleotides match TRBD1. The specimen was peripheral blood, collected on day 0 of AZD1222 vaccination. This receptor was taken from an adult in good health. CDR3 protein: CASSWTGGASGNTIYF. The DNA for the CDR3 is TGTGCCAGCAGCTGGACAGGGGGTGCCTCTGGAAACACCATATATTTT.